One and the same sample provided the 23 T cell receptor beta chains below, sequenced in a study of blood T cells in healthy people across ages. Primers used in a second PCR of roughly 6 to 11 cycles were a sample-barcoded 5' primer and a J-beta primer mix. TCRdb itself ran the 5' RACE reads through MiXCR, one entry per CDR3 protein. The data contain fewer than 800,000 distinct CDR3 sequences, 49% of them seen just once; the ten biggest clones take up about a third. The source material was blood. These receptors all come from a woman aged 55-70 years in good health.

This clonotype was detected a few times. The chain is built from TRBV29-1 and TRBJ2-3, with TRBD2 matching over 7 bases. Germline-derived CDR1 and CDR2 are SQVTM and ANQGSEA. Unmatched junction bases numbered 10, after V lost 6 bases and J lost 1 base. The CDR3 consists of 15 residues. CDR3 nucleotide sequence: TGCAGCGTCTTCCCTAGCGGCCTTCGCACAGATACGCAGTATTTT. Its translation: CSVFPSGLRTDTQYF.

V gene TRBV4-3 combines with J gene TRBJ1-4; perhaps TRBD1 as D (5 bases). Germline CDR1 reads LGHNA; CDR2 reads YSLEER. V was pared by 1 base and J by 10 bases, with 10 bases between. CDR3 length: 13 residues. CDR3 loop: CASSQGDGGKLFF. CDR3 nucleotide sequence: TGCGCCAGCAGCCAAGGGGACGGAGGAAAACTGTTTTTT.

The sample holds one count of this clonotype. The chain joins TRBV12-3 or TRBV12-4 to TRBJ1-5; D gene ambiguous. The V end was cut by 3 bases, the J end by 3 bases, with 15 bases between. The CDR3 has 16 amino acids. The CDR3 nucleotides read TGTGCCAGCAGTTTTGGTTGGCCCGGGGACAATCAGCCCCAGCATTTT. Translated: CASSFGWPGDNQPQHF.

The CDR3 sequence: CASTPGHLSNQPQHF. The CDR3 DNA sequence: TGTGCCAGCACCCCCGGACACCTTAGCAATCAGCCCCAGCATTTT. The V gene is TRBV2, the J gene TRBJ1-5, with a weak D call TRBD1 (5 bases). The CDR3 sequence is 15 residues long. CDR1 is SNHLY and CDR2 is FYNNEI in the germline V gene. Trimming pared 7 bases from V and 0 bases from J, leaving 13 bases between.

The V gene is TRBV11-1, the J gene TRBJ1-1; D is unresolved. Germline loops: CDR1 SGHAT, CDR2 FQDESV (reference sequence). This CDR3 is 13 amino acids long. Trimming took off 5 bases at V and 3 bases at J, with 10 bases between the two ends. CDR3 residues: CASSLNQYTEAFF. CDR3 DNA sequence: TGTGCCAGCAGCCTCAACCAGTACACTGAAGCTTTCTTT.

The chain carries TRBV24-1 and TRBJ2-1; 7 bases agree with TRBD2. In germline, CDR1 is KGHDR, CDR2 SFDVKD. V shed 4 bases and J 7 bases; nucleotides not matched to a gene: 9. The CDR3 totals 15 residues. CDR3 DNA sequence: TGTGCCACCAGTGAAGCGGGACCGAGGGGTAATGAGCAGTTCTTC. It codes for CATSEAGPRGNEQFF.

V is TRBV7-2 and J is TRBJ2-4; D unclear. The J call may be faulty, since TRBJ2-7 better matches the DNA end. The germline V gene encodes CDR1 SGHTA and CDR2 FQGNSA. The CDR3 runs to 13 residues. CDR3 in DNA: TGTGCCAGCACCCACGCAGAAGCCTACGAGCAGTACTTC. Translated, it gives CASTHAEAYEQYF.

This clonotype has more than one count but fewer than ten. The CDR3 protein is CASSPGSPRSYEQYF. The CDR3 region has the DNA TGTGCCAGCAGCCCAGGGAGCCCTCGCTCCTACGAGCAGTACTTC. The chain is built from TRBV3-1 and TRBJ2-7; D is perhaps TRBD1 or TRBD2 (5 bases each). There are 15 residues in the CDR3. Per germline, CDR1 LGHDT and CDR2 YNNKEL (reference sequence). V shed 4 bases and J shed 0 bases, with 13 bases lying between them.

This chain joins TRBV20-1 and TRBJ2-1; the match to TRBD2 covers 13 bases. The CDR3 sequence is 14 residues long. Germline trimming cut 1 base from V and 8 bases from J; bases unmatched to any gene: 2. Germline V CDR1 and CDR2: DFQATT, SNEGSKA (reference sequence). CDR3 loop: CSARGLAGGDEQFF. In nucleotides, the CDR3 is TGCAGTGCTAGAGGACTAGCGGGAGGAGATGAGCAGTTCTTC.

The rearrangement links TRBV20-1 to TRBJ2-7, with D possibly matching TRBD2 (5 bases). Germline V lookup: CDR1 DFQATT, CDR2 SNEGSKA (reference sequence). Between the trimmed V and J ends, which lost 3 bases and 3 bases, there was a span of 9 bases. The CDR3 has 12 residues. CDR3 protein: CSASWTGYEQYF. The DNA of the CDR3 is TGCAGTGCTAGCTGGACTGGCTACGAGCAGTACTTC.

This rearrangement joins TRBV9 to TRBJ1-2; TRBD1 agrees at 7 bases. The CDR3 is 11 residues long. V lost 7 bases and J lost 6; bases outside the gene matches: 3. Germline V CDR1 and CDR2: SGDLS, YYNGEE. In DNA, the CDR3 is TGTGCCAGCGGACAGGAAGATGGCTACACCTTC. Protein product: CASGQEDGYTF.

The genes are TRBV21-1 and TRBJ2-7; the table's TRBD2 call for D was not verified on the DNA. TRBV21-1 is noted as a pseudogene. The length of the CDR3 is 18 residues. CDR3 bases: TGTGCCAGCAGCGGGGCCCCTAGCGGGAAATCTCAGGTCCGCGAGCAGTACTTC. Residues: CASSGAPSGKSQVREQYF.

The CDR3 DNA is TGTGCCAGCAGCTGGGACGGCGCAGGTGAGCAGTACTTC. This codes for CASSWDGAGEQYF. V gene TRBV7-3 combines with J gene TRBJ2-5; D could derive from TRBD1 or TRBD2 (5 bases each). The V gene lost 4 bases and the J gene lost 11 bases, with 17 bases spanning the gap. This CDR3 is built from 13 residues. The germline V gene encodes CDR1 SGHTA and CDR2 FQGTGA.

This chain uses TRBV2 with TRBJ1-1; D is unresolved. Trimming took 11 bases from V and 3 from J, leaving 13 bases between them. This CDR3 is built from 12 residues. Germline V gives CDR1 SNHLY, CDR2 FYNNEI. CDR3 sequence: CAGKLDHTEAFF. In nucleotides, the CDR3 is TGTGCCGGCAAATTGGACCACACTGAAGCTTTCTTT.

V is TRBV20-1 and J is TRBJ2-5; a possible D gene is TRBD1 (5 bases). CDR3 length: 15 residues. Trimming took 5 bases from V and 0 from J, leaving 16 bases between them. CDR1 is DFQATT, CDR2 SNEGSKA, per germline (reference sequence). This chain's CDR3 is CSALLFGRDQETQYF. In DNA form, the CDR3 reads TGCAGTGCTCTTTTGTTTGGCAGGGACCAAGAGACCCAGTACTTC.

The V and J genes are TRBV4-2 and TRBJ2-7; 7 bases align to TRBD2. There are 16 residues in the CDR3. Looked up from germline, CDR1 is LGHNA and CDR2 is YNFKEQ. Trimming took 0 bases from V and 10 from J; bases not matched to a gene: 15. CDR3 amino acids: CASSQELLALQEAQYF. CDR3 nucleotide sequence: TGTGCCAGCAGCCAAGAACTACTAGCGTTACAAGAGGCCCAGTACTTC.

This clonotype was detected a few times. The chain carries TRBV28 and TRBJ2-3, with D unclear. Trimming cost V 4 bases and J 4 bases, with 6 bases left between them. Germline CDR1 and CDR2: MDHEN and SYDVKM. The CDR3 is 12 amino acids. The CDR3 DNA follows: TGTGCCAGCAGTTCCCGGGCAGATACGCAGTATTTT. This encodes CASSSRADTQYF.

In its sample, this clonotype was seen many times. This sequence joins TRBV29-1 and TRBJ2-1; D ambiguous. CDR3 length: 12 amino acids. The germline gives CDR1 SQVTM, CDR2 ANQGSEA. Trimming left V 4 bases short and J 6 bases short, with 10 bases between. The CDR3 DNA follows: TGCAGCGTTGGCCCAGTGGGCAATGAGCAGTTCTTC. This gives the protein CSVGPVGNEQFF.

The chain joins TRBV20-1 to TRBJ1-1, with D possibly TRBD1 on 5 matching bases. The CDR3 runs to 12 residues. Germline V CDR1 and CDR2: DFQATT, SNEGSKA (reference sequence). V gave up 7 bases and J gave up 6 bases, with 15 bases separating them. CDR3: CSVPGRFAEAFF. The CDR3 nucleotides are TGCAGTGTTCCAGGGAGGTTTGCTGAAGCTTTCTTT.

The V gene is TRBV7-2, the J gene TRBJ1-5; D remains ambiguous. V was pared by 4 bases and J by 5 bases, with 9 bases between. Germline CDR1 is SGHTA and CDR2 is FQGNSA. The CDR3 totals 13 residues. CDR3 coding DNA: TGTGCCAGCAGCTCCCAGGCTGATCAGCCCCAGCATTTT. Its translation: CASSSQADQPQHF.

The sample holds a few counts of this clonotype. The chain recombines TRBV2 with TRBJ2-1; D remains ambiguous. This CDR3 comprises 14 residues. Germline loops: CDR1 SNHLY, CDR2 FYNNEI. Trimming shortened V by 3 bases and J by 6 bases, and 12 bases separated the two germline ends. The CDR3: CASSDSHSGNEQFF. DNA of the CDR3: TGTGCCAGCAGTGACTCCCACTCCGGCAATGAGCAGTTCTTC.

The gene calls are TRBV7-2 and TRBJ1-6; D is possibly TRBD1 (5 bases). Per germline, CDR1 SGHTA and CDR2 FQGNSA. The CDR3 covers 13 residues. Trimming took 4 bases from V and 9 from J, leaving 10 bases between them. This CDR3 is CASSSTVSSPLHF. The CDR3 nucleotides are TGTGCCAGCAGCTCGACAGTTAGTTCACCCCTCCACTTT.

The rearrangement links TRBV30 to TRBJ2-7, with 7 bases fitting TRBD1. The CDR3 is made up of 14 amino acids. Trimming cost V 4 bases and J 7 bases; bases outside gene matches: 13. The V gene's germline CDR1 is GTSNPN and CDR2 SVGIG (reference sequence). Here the CDR3 reads CAWNPGQMYGEQYF. DNA for the CDR3: TGTGCCTGGAACCCGGGACAGATGTATGGGGAGCAGTACTTC.